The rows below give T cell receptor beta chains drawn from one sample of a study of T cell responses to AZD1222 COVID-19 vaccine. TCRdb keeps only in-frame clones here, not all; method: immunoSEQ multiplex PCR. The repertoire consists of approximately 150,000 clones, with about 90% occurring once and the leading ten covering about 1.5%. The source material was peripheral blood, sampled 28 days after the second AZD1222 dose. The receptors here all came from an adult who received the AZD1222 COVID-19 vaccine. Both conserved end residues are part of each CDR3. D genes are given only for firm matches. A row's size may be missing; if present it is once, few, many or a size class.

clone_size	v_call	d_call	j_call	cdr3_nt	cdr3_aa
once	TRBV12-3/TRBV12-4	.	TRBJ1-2	TGTGCCAGCAGTTTTCGGGGTGGCTACACCTTC	CASSFRGGYTF
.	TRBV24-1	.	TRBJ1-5	TGTGCCACCAGTGATTCAACGGGAGGTGACCATCAGCCCCAGCATTTT	CATSDSTGGDHQPQHF
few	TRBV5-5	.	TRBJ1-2	TGTGCCAGCAGCGTCCAGACAGCTAACTATGGCTACACCTTC	CASSVQTANYGYTF
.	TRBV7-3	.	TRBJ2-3	TGTGCCAGCAGCTTAATGGGGGAAGATACGCAGTATTTT	CASSLMGEDTQYF
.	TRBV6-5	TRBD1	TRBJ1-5	TGTGCCAGCTGGAGGGACAGGACTAGCAATCAGCCCCAGCATTTT	CASWRDRTSNQPQHF
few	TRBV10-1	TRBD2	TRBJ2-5	TGCGCCTGTCGGGGGGGCCGGGAGACCCAGTACTTC	CACRGGRETQYF
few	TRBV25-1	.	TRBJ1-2	TGTGCCAGCAGTGGGGATCGACCCGGGTATGGCTACACCTTC	CASSGDRPGYGYTF
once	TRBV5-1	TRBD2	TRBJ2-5	TGCGCCAGCAGCTTGTTTCGGGGGGGCGTCGAGACCCAGTACTTC	CASSLFRGGVETQYF
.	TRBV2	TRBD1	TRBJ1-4	TGTGCCAGCAGTGTGCAGGGGGCCAACAATGAAAAACTGTTTTTT	CASSVQGANNEKLFF
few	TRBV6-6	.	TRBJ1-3	TGTGCCAGCAGGTCGACAGACCCGGGGGGCGGAAACACCATATATTTT	CASRSTDPGGGNTIYF
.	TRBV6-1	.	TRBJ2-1	TGTGCCAGCAGTGAAGGGTCCCCGTACAATGAGCAGTTCTTC	CASSEGSPYNEQFF
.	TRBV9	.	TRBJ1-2	TGTGCCAGCAGCGTGGGTTCCGGCTATGGCTACACCTTC	CASSVGSGYGYTF
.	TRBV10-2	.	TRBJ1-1	TGCGCCAGCAGTGACTCTCCGAGGGTTGAAGCTTTCTTT	CASSDSPRVEAFF
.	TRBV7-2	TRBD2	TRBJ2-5	TGTGCCAGCAGCCTGCGTCGCCCTAGCGGGAGTAGAGAGACCCAGTACTTC	CASSLRRPSGSRETQYF
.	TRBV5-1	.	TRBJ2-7	TGCGCCAGCAGCTCCACCGACGGAAACGAGCAGTACTTC	CASSSTDGNEQYF
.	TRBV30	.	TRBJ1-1	TGTGCCTGGAGTGTGCAGGGGAACACTGAAGCTTTCTTT	CAWSVQGNTEAFF
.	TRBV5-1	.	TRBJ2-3	TGCGCCAGCAGCGTAGAAACAGGGAACACAGATACGCAGTATTTT	CASSVETGNTDTQYF
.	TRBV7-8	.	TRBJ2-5	TGTGCCAGCAGCTTTCAGGGTTCGGAGACCCAGTACTTC	CASSFQGSETQYF